This T cell receptor beta chain derives from a study of blood T cell repertoires in COVID-19. Overall study: T cells, B-cell-depleted T cells, or PBMCs provided the cDNA or gDNA that served as material.

CDR3 length: 15 amino acids. Trimming took 1 base from V and 8 from J; bases not matched to a gene: 5. Per the germline V gene, CDR1 is KGHSH and CDR2 is LQKENI. Methods used by the authors: Reference gene primer amplification in the assay estimated nucleated cell counts. Sequencing was performed with immunoSEQ multiplex PCR; in TCRdb, only in-frame clones are kept and a portion is missing. V and J calls and clone size are those listed in that table; D and trimming were worked out from the DNA. The sample carries 200,000 or so clones, 86% recorded once. Participants spanned ages about 18 to 100 years and resided in around 25 US areas.

The chain carries TRBV18 and TRBJ1-4; TRBD1 agrees at 9 bases. The clonotype comes from a middle-aged woman with acute COVID-19. The sample comprised PBMCs or T cells enriched from blood (not recorded which). This CDR3 is CASSPQGQGLEKLFF. The CDR3 nucleotides are TGTGCCAGCTCACCACAGGGACAGGGCCTAGAAAAACTGTTTTTT.